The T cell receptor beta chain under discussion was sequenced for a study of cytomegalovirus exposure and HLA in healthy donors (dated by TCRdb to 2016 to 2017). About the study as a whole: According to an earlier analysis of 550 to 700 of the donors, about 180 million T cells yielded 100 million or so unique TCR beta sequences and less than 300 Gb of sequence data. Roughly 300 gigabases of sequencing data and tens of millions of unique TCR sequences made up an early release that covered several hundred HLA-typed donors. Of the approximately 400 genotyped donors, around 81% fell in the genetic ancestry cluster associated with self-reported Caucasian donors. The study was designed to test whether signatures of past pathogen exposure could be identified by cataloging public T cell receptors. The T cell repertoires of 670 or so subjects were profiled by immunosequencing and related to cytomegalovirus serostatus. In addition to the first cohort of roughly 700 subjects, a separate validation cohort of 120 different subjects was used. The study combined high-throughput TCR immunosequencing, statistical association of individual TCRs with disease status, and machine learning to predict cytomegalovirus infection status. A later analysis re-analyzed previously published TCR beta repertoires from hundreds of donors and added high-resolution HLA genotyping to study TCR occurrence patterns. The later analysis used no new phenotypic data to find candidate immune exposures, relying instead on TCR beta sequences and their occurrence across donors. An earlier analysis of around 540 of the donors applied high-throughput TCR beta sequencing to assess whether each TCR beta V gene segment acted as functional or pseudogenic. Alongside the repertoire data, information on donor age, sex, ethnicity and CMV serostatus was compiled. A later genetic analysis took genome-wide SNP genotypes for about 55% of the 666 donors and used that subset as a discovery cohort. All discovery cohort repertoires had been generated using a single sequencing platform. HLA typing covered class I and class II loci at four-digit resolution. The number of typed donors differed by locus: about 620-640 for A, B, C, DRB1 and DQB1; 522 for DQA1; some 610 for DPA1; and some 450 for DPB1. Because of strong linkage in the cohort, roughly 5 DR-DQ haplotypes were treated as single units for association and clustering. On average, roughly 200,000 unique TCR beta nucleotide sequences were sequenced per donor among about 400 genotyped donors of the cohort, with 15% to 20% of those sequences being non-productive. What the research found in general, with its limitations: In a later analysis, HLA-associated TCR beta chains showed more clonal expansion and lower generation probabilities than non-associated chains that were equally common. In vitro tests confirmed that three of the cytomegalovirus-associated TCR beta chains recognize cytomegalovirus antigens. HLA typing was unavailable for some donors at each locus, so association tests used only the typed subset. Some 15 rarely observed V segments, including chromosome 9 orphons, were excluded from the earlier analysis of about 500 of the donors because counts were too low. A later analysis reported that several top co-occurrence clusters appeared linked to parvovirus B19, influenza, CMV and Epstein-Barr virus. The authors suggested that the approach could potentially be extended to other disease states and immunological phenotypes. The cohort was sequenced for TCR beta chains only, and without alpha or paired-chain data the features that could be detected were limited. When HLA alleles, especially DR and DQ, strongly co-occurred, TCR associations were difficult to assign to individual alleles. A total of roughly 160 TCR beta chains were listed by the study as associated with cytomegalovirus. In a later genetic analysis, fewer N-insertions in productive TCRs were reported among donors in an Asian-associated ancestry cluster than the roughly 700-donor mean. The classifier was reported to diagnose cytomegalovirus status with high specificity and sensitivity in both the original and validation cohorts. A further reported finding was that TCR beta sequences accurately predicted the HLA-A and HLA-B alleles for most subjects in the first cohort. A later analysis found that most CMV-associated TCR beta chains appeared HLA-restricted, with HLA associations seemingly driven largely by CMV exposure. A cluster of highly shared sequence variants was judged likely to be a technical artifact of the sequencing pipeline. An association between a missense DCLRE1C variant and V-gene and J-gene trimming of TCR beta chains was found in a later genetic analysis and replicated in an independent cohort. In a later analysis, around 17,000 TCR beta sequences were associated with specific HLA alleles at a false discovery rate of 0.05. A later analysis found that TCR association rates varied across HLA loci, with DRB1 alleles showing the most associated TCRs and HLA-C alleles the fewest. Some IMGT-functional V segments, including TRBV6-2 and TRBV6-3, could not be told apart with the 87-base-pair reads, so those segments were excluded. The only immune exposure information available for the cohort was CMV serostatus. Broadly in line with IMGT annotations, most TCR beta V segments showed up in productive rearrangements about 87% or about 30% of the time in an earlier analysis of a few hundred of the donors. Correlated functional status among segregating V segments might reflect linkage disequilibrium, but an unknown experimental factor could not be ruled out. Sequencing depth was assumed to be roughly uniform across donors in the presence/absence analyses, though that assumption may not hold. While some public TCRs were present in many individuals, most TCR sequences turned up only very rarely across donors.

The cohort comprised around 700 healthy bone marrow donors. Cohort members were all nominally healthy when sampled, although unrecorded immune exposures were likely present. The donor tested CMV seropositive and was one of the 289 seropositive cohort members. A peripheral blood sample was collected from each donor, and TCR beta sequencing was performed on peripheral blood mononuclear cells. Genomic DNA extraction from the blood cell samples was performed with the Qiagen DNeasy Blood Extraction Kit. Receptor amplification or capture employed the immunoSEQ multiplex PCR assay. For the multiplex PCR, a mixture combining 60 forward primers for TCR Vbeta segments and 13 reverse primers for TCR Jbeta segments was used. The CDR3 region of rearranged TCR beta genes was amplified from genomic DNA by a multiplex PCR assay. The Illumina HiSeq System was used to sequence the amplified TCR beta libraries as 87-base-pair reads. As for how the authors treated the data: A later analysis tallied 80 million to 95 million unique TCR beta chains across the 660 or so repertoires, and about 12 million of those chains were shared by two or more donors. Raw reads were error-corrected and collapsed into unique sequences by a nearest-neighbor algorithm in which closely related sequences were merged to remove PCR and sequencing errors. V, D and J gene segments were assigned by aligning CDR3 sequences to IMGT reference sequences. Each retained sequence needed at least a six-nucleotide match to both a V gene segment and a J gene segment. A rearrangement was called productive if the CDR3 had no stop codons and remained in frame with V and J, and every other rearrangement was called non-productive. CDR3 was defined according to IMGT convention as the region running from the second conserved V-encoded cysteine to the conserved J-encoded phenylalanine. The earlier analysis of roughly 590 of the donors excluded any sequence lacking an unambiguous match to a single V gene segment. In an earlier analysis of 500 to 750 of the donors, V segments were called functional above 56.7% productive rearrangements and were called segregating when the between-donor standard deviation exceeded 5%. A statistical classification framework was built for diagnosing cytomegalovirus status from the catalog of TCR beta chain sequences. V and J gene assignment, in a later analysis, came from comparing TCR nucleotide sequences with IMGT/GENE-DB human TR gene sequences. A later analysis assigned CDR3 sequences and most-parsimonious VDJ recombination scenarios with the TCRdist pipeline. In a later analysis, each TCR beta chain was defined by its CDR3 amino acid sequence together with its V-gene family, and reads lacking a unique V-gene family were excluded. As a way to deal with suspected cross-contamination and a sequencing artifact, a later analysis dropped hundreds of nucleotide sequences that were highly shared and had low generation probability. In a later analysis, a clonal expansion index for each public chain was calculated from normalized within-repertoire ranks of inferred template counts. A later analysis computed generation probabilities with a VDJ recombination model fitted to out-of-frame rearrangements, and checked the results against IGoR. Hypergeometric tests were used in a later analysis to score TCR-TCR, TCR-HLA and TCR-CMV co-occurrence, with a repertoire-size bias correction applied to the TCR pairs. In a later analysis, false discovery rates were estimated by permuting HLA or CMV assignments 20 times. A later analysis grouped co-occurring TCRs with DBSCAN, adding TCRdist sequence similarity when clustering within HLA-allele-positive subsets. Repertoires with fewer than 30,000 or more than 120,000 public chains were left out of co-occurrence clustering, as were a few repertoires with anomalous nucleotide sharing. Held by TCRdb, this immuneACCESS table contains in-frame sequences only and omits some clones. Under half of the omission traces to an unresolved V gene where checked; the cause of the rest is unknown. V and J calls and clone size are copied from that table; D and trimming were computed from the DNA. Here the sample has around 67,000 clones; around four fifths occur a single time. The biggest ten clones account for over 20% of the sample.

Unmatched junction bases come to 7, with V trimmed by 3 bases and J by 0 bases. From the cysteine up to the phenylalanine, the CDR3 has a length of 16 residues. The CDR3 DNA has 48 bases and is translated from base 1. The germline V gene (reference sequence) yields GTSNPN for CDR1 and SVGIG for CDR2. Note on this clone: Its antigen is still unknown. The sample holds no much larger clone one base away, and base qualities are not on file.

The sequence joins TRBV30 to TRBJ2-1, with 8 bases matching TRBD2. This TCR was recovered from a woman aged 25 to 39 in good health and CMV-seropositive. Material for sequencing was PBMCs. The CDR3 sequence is CAWRGVAGSSYNEQFF. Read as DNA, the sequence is TGTGCCTGGAGAGGGGTAGCGGGGAGCTCCTACAATGAGCAGTTCTTC.